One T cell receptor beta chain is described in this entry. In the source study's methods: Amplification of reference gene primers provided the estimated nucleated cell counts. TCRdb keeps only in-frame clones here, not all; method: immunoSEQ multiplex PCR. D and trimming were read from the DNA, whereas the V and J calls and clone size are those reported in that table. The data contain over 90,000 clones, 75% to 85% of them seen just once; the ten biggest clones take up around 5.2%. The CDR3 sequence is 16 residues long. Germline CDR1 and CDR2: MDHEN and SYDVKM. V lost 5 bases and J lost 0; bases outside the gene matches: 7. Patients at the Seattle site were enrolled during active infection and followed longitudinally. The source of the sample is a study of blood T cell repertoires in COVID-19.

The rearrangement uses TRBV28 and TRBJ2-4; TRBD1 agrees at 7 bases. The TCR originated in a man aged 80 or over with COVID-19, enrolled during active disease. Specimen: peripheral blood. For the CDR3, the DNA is TGTGCCAGCAGTGAACAGGGGACCTTAGCCAAAAACATTCAGTACTTC. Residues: CASSEQGTLAKNIQYF.